What follows are 25 T cell receptor beta chains derived from one specimen sequenced in a study of early T cells in non-severe SARS-CoV-2 infection. Via MiXCR, TCRdb re-called the 5' RACE reads, giving one row per CDR3 protein. The profile shows about 67,000 distinct CDR3 sequences, about 9.9% of them singletons. Sample: whole blood. The receptors were sampled from an adult who was a healthcare worker with PCR-confirmed SARS-CoV-2 infection or an uninfected control (not recorded which).

This clonotype has at least ten counts. The V and J genes are TRBV3-1 and TRBJ2-1; a weak D match, TRBD2 (5 bases). Germline lookup yields CDR1 LGHDT and CDR2 YNNKEL (reference sequence). The ends were cut back, 0 bases at V and 2 bases at J, with 8 bases in the middle. The CDR3 runs 15 residues. The CDR3: CASSQEGRAYNEQFF. The CDR3 region has the DNA TGTGCCAGCAGCCAAGAAGGGCGGGCCTACAATGAGCAGTTCTTC.

This clonotype showed up many times. CDR3 nucleotides: TGTGCCAGTAGTATAGGGCCGGAGGGGGGGTACAATGAGCAGTTCTTC. Translated: CASSIGPEGGYNEQFF. The J gene is TRBJ2-1, the V gene TRBV19; possibly TRBD2 for D (7 bases). Per germline, CDR1 LNHDA and CDR2 SQIVND (reference sequence). The CDR3 totals 16 residues. Deletions cut 1 base from V and 4 bases from J, with 14 bases between.

The sample holds many counts of this clonotype. The chain joins TRBV11-2 to TRBJ2-3; tentatively, D is TRBD1 (6 bases). CDR3 length: 16 residues. Trimming removed 1 base at V and 1 base at J, with 12 bases between. Germline V CDR1 and CDR2: SGHAT, FQNNGV. Here the CDR3 reads CASSLVQGFRTDTQYF. CDR3 bases: TGTGCCAGCAGCTTAGTACAGGGATTTCGCACAGATACGCAGTATTTT.

The gene calls are TRBV5-1 and TRBJ1-6, with D perhaps TRBD1 (6 bases). The CDR3 is 17 residues long. The V and J ends lost 4 bases and 1 base respectively, with 15 bases between them. Germline values: CDR1 SGHRS, CDR2 YFSETQ. CDR3 sequence reads: CASSRQELRSYNSPLHF. CDR3 coding DNA: TGCGCCAGCAGCCGACAGGAGCTTCGGTCCTATAATTCACCCCTCCACTTT.

This clonotype was seen a handful of times. The chain joins TRBV5-1 to TRBJ2-7; the match to TRBD1 covers 7 bases. Germline CDR1 SGHRS, CDR2 YFSETQ. There are 15 residues in the CDR3. Losses at the gene ends were 0 bases for V and 4 bases for J; bases not matched to a gene: 7. The CDR3 sequence is CASSLAGQKGYEQYF. The DNA for the CDR3 is TGCGCCAGCAGCTTGGCGGGACAGAAAGGTTACGAGCAGTACTTC.

The table lists this clonotype with a few counts. This chain links TRBV11-2 with TRBJ2-1; D unclear. The germline V gene has CDR1 SGHAT and CDR2 FQNNGV. The germline V and J ends were trimmed by 2 bases and 9 bases, with 5 bases remaining between them. This CDR3 spans 11 amino acids. This chain's CDR3 is CASSLKIEQFF. The CDR3 DNA reads as TGTGCCAGCAGCTTAAAAATTGAGCAGTTCTTC.

This clonotype came up many times. The chain recombines TRBV19 with TRBJ2-7; tentative D call: TRBD1 (5 bases). From germline, CDR1 is LNHDA and CDR2 SQIVND (reference sequence). Trimming stripped 3 bases from V and 3 bases from J, with 15 bases between. CDR3 length: 15 residues. CDR3 residues: CASSISLSRGYEQYF. In DNA, the CDR3 is TGTGCCAGTAGTATTTCTCTCTCAAGGGGCTACGAGCAGTACTTC.

This clonotype came up many times. CDR3 nucleotide sequence: TGTGCCAGCAGCCACAGGGGAAGGACCGACGAGCAGTACTTC. Translated, it gives CASSHRGRTDEQYF. The chain has TRBV3-1 and TRBJ2-7, with D perhaps TRBD1 (6 bases). V lost 3 bases and J lost 5, with 14 bases in between. Germline CDR1 is LGHDT and CDR2 is YNNKEL (reference sequence). CDR3 length: 14 residues.

DNA for the CDR3: TGCGCCAGCAGCTTGGGGCAGGCGACCTACGAGCAGTACTTC. This gives the protein CASSLGQATYEQYF. The chain has TRBV5-1 and TRBJ2-7; D call uncertain. V shed 0 bases and J shed 2 bases, with 9 bases lying between them. Germline CDR1 SGHRS, CDR2 YFSETQ. The CDR3 has 14 amino acids.

The chain links TRBV5-1 to TRBJ2-7; 7 nucleotides line up with TRBD1. J was trimmed by 7 bases and V by 0 bases; bases with no gene match: 10. CDR3 length equals 15 residues. Germline loops: CDR1 SGHRS, CDR2 YFSETQ. In DNA, the CDR3 is TGCGCCAGCAGCTTGGAACAGGGGCCCTCGGTGGAGCAGTACTTC. This translates into CASSLEQGPSVEQYF.

There are a few counts of this clonotype. The chain is built from TRBV29-1 and TRBJ2-7; D might be TRBD1 (5 bases). CDR3 length: 13 residues. Germline-derived CDR1 and CDR2 are SQVTM and ANQGSEA. V was pared by 8 bases and J by 1 base, with 15 bases between. CDR3 region: CSTTLGPSYEQYF. The CDR3 bases are TGCAGCACTACCCTGGGGCCTTCCTACGAGCAGTACTTC.

This clonotype was picked up many times. This rearrangement joins TRBV19 to TRBJ2-2; TRBD1 aligns across 8 bases. Germline V lookup: CDR1 LNHDA, CDR2 SQIVND (reference sequence). CDR3 size: 15 residues. J gave up 6 bases and V 4 bases, and 7 bases lay outside the gene matches. This CDR3 is CASSRQGPKAGELFF. The CDR3 region has the DNA TGTGCCAGTAGTAGACAGGGGCCTAAGGCCGGGGAGCTGTTTTTT.

This clonotype turned up a few times. The chain has TRBV10-3 and TRBJ2-1; TRBD1 might be the D (6 bases). Germline assignment: CDR1 ENHRY and CDR2 SYGVKD. V was pared by 3 bases and J by 8 bases, with 20 bases between. This CDR3 has 16 residues. The CDR3 loop is CAISDPQLQGYDEQFF. The CDR3 region has the DNA TGTGCCATCAGTGACCCTCAATTACAGGGTTACGATGAGCAGTTCTTC.

J is TRBJ1-1 and V is TRBV29-1; D uncertain. V lost 4 bases and J 4 bases, leaving 10 bases between the germline ends. The CDR3 has 12 amino acids. Germline loops: CDR1 SQVTM, CDR2 ANQGSEA. CDR3 region: CSVVPVLTEAFF. For the CDR3, the DNA is TGCAGCGTTGTCCCCGTTCTCACTGAAGCTTTCTTT.

This clonotype was observed at least ten times. The V gene is TRBV30, the J gene TRBJ1-5; 8 bases map to TRBD1. Per germline, CDR1 GTSNPN and CDR2 SVGIG (reference sequence). This CDR3 comprises 15 residues. The J segment lost 2 bases and the V segment lost 4 bases, leaving 7 bases of the junction unmatched. The CDR3 sequence is CAWMGQGAGNQPQHF. CDR3 in DNA: TGTGCCTGGATGGGGCAGGGGGCCGGCAATCAGCCCCAGCATTTT.

This clonotype was recorded at least ten times. DNA for the CDR3: TGTGCTAGTGGTTCCCCGACTAGCGGGGGGGTCTCCTACAATGAGCAGTTCTTC. It codes for CASGSPTSGGVSYNEQFF. The chain combines TRBV12-5 with TRBJ2-1, with TRBD2 matching 14 bases. This CDR3 is built from 18 residues. Germline CDR1 LGHNT, CDR2 FRNRAP. After removal of 4 bases from V and 0 bases from J, the junction contained 5 bases not matched to a gene.

The chain couples TRBV29-1 to TRBJ1-2, with a weak D call TRBD1 (6 bases). V was cut by 6 bases and J by 3 bases, with 17 bases left in between. The CDR3 sequence is 14 residues long. CDR1 is SQVTM, CDR2 ANQGSEA, per germline. In DNA, the CDR3 is TGCAGCGTATCTTCCCCAGGGGAGGACTATGGCTACACCTTC. As protein: CSVSSPGEDYGYTF.

The sample holds many counts of this clonotype. This chain uses TRBV6-6 with TRBJ2-3, with D possibly TRBD2 on 5 matching bases. This CDR3 spans 14 amino acids. V gave up 2 bases and J gave up 1 base, with 7 bases separating them. Germline lookup yields CDR1 MNHNY and CDR2 SVGAGI (reference sequence). The CDR3 sequence: CASSYGGGTDTQYF. DNA for the CDR3: TGTGCCAGCAGTTACGGAGGAGGCACAGATACGCAGTATTTT.

The chain links TRBV29-1 to TRBJ2-4; D gene uncertain. The germline gives CDR1 SQVTM, CDR2 ANQGSEA. V lost 2 bases, J lost 7 bases, and 6 bases lay in between. This CDR3 comprises 11 residues. The CDR3 region has the DNA TGCAGCGTTGAATTCGGGAACATTCAGTACTTC. Its translation is CSVEFGNIQYF.

This clonotype was detected ten times or more. The rearrangement joins TRBV7-2 to TRBJ1-2; TRBD1 matches at 7 bases. Germline lookup yields CDR1 SGHTA and CDR2 FQGNSA. The CDR3 runs to 14 residues. Trimming removed 7 bases from V and 2 bases from J; junction bases left unmatched: 7. The CDR3 reads CASTLGTANYGYTF. The CDR3 nucleotides read TGTGCCAGCACTCTTGGGACAGCCAACTATGGCTACACCTTC. Looking up the rest from reference TRBV7-2 and TRBJ1-2 gives the full variable domain: GAGVSQSPSNKVTEKGKDVELRCDPISGHTALYWYRQSLGQGLEFLIYFQGNSAPDKSGLPSDRFSAERTGGSVSTLTIQRTQQEDSAVYLCASTLGTANYGYTFGSGTRLTVV.

There are many counts of this clonotype. V usage is TRBV28 and J usage is TRBJ2-4; possibly TRBD2 for D (5 bases). V lost 8 bases and J lost 8, with 19 bases in between. Germline V gives CDR1 MDHEN, CDR2 SYDVKM. The CDR3 contains 14 residues. The CDR3 bases are TGTGCCAGCCTTTTCCGGGGTGGATGGCACATTCAGTACTTC. Protein: CASLFRGGWHIQYF.

This clonotype was observed many times. The chain uses TRBV13 and TRBJ1-2; possible D gene TRBD1, 6 bases. Trimming took 5 bases from V and 0 from J, leaving 22 bases between them. Germline V CDR1 and CDR2: PRHDT, FYEKMQ (reference sequence). This CDR3 is built from 18 residues. This CDR3 reads CASSPSTGLTVANYGYTF. The CDR3 DNA follows: TGTGCCAGCAGCCCTTCGACAGGCCTAACCGTAGCTAACTATGGCTACACCTTC.

This clonotype was seen a handful of times. The rearrangement joins TRBV7-3 to TRBJ2-1; D uncertain. The CDR3 loop spans 18 amino acids. V was pared by 4 bases and J by 5 bases, with 24 bases between. Germline CDR1 and CDR2: SGHTA and FQGTGA. The CDR3 loop reads CASSSAPQPRPVNNEQFF. The CDR3 coding sequence is TGTGCCAGCAGCTCCGCCCCGCAACCCCGACCGGTGAACAATGAGCAGTTCTTC. The variable domain in full, completed from reference TRBV7-3 and TRBJ2-1, reads GAGVSQTPSNKVTEKGKYVELRCDPISGHTALYWYRQSLGQGPEFLIYFQGTGAADDSGLPNDRFFAVRPEGSVSTLKIQRTERGDSAVYLCASSSAPQPRPVNNEQFFGPGTRLTVL.

This clonotype occurred many times. The J gene is TRBJ1-5, the V gene TRBV12-3 or TRBV12-4, with D possibly TRBD1 on 6 matching bases. The CDR3 sequence is 15 residues long. V lost 5 bases and J 4 bases, leaving 15 bases between the germline ends. CDR3 residues: CASSLEGGTNQPQHF. The CDR3 DNA is TGTGCCAGCAGTCTCGAGGGGGGGACAAATCAGCCCCAGCATTTT.

The table lists this clonotype with many counts. This chain connects TRBV7-8 to TRBJ2-3, with D uncertain. The CDR3 extends over 15 amino acids. The V gene's germline CDR1 is SGHVS and CDR2 FQNEAQ. V lost 5 bases to trimming and J lost 5 bases, with 17 bases between them. CDR3 DNA sequence: TGTGCCAGCAGCCCCCGCGATGGTGCGGTAGATACGCAGTATTTT. Its translation: CASSPRDGAVDTQYF.